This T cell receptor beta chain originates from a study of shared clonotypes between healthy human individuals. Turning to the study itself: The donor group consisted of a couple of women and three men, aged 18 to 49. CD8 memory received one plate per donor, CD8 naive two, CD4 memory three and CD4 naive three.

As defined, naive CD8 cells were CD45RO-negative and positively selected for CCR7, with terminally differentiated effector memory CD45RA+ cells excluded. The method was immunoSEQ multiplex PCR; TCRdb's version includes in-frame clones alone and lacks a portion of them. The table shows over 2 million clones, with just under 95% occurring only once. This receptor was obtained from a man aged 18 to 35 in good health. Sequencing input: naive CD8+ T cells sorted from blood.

CDR3 coding DNA: TGTGCCTCCAGGGTTAACCCATCCTACAATGAGCAGTTCTTC. As protein: CASRVNPSYNEQFF. This sequence joins TRBV6-1 and TRBJ2-1; maybe TRBD1 (5 bases). The CDR3 loop spans 14 amino acids. Trimming took 11 bases from V and 1 from J, leaving 15 bases between them. Germline V CDR1 and CDR2: MNHNS, SASEGT.